This is a list of T cell receptor beta chains from one sample in a study of vaccination and CD4 T cells after COVID-19. No cognate antigen is known for these TCRs. TCRdb used MiXCR to reprocess the PCR reads, holding one entry per CDR3 protein. The sample consists of fewer than 15,000 distinct CDR3 sequences, 56% of them appearing once. Sequencing was performed on CD4+ T cells from blood, cultured in vitro. The source of these receptors is a human donor who had recovered from COVID-19. Both conserved end residues are part of each CDR3. D genes are given only for firm matches. Not every row has a clone size; where given, it reads once, few, many or a size class.

size	J	V	D	CDR3	DNA
few	TRBJ1-5	TRBV20-1	-	CSAEDSPGPQHF	TGCAGTGCTGAAGACAGCCCGGGGCCCCAGCATTTT
few	TRBJ2-2	TRBV19	-	CASRNRNTNTGELFF	TGTGCCAGTAGAAACAGGAATACGAACACCGGGGAGCTGTTTTTT
once	TRBJ2-1	TRBV20-1	TRBD2	CSASPGGYNEQFF	TGCAGTGCTAGTCCGGGAGGTTACAATGAGCAGTTCTTC
-	TRBJ1-1	TRBV4-1	-	CASSQGGGWAEAFF	TGCGCCAGCAGCCAAGGGGGGGGTTGGGCTGAAGCTTTCTTT
-	TRBJ2-1	TRBV7-6	-	CASSRTETIYNEQFF	TGTGCCAGCAGTCGAACAGAGACGATCTACAATGAGCAGTTCTTC
few	TRBJ1-2	TRBV20-1	TRBD1	CSANTGQVDGYTF	TGCAGTGCTAATACGGGACAGGTCGATGGCTACACCTTC
-	TRBJ2-7	TRBV7-3	-	CASSLHYNYAYEQYF	TGTGCCAGCAGCTTACACTATAACTATGCCTACGAGCAGTACTTC
-	TRBJ2-7	TRBV20-1	TRBD2	CSATREGPFYEQYF	TGCAGTGCTACCCGGGAGGGCCCTTTCTACGAGCAGTACTTC
-	TRBJ1-2	TRBV5-4	-	CASSVPTANYGYTF	TGTGCCAGCAGCGTGCCAACCGCGAACTATGGCTACACCTTC
once	TRBJ2-1	TRBV7-9	TRBD1	CASSPIWTGHNEQFF	TGTGCCAGCAGCCCGATATGGACAGGGCACAATGAGCAGTTCTTC
-	TRBJ2-7	TRBV20-1	-	CSARGPSSYEQYF	TGCAGTGCTAGAGGGCCCAGCTCCTACGAGCAGTACTTC
-	TRBJ1-2	TRBV6-2/TRBV6-3	TRBD1	CASSRTGQKAGYTF	TGTGCCAGCAGCAGAACGGGACAGAAGGCTGGCTACACCTTC
few	TRBJ2-5	TRBV20-1	-	CSARLVRETQYF	TGCAGTGCTAGGCTAGTAAGGGAGACCCAGTACTTC
-	TRBJ2-1	TRBV6-1	-	CASSEGSFNEQFF	TGTGCCAGCAGTGAAGGGAGTTTCAATGAGCAGTTCTTC
-	TRBJ1-2	TRBV4-3	-	CASSPQVGEGYTF	TGCGCCAGCAGCCCTCAAGTGGGGGAAGGCTACACCTTC
-	TRBJ2-5	TRBV2	-	CASSEFPGPLYPTQYF	TGTGCCAGCAGTGAATTTCCAGGGCCTCTATACCCGACCCAGTACTTC
once	TRBJ2-7	TRBV6-2/TRBV6-3	TRBD1	CANKKTGGYEQYF	TGTGCCAACAAGAAGACAGGGGGCTACGAGCAGTACTTC
-	TRBJ2-1	TRBV20-1	TRBD2	CSARETSGGLEQFF	TGCAGTGCTAGAGAAACTAGCGGGGGTTTAGAGCAGTTCTTC
few	TRBJ1-2	TRBV6-1	-	CASSEALVTGAAWAGYTF	TGTGCCAGCAGTGAAGCGCTTGTGACAGGAGCCGCGTGGGCTGGCTACACCTTC
-	TRBJ1-6	TRBV28	-	CASSLYPTNSPLHF	TGTGCCAGCAGTTTATACCCCACAAATTCACCCCTCCACTTT
-	TRBJ2-3	TRBV27	TRBD1	CASRSPGQNTDTQYF	TGTGCCAGCAGATCTCCGGGACAGAACACAGATACGCAGTATTTT
few	TRBJ1-2	TRBV6-1	-	CARRRGNYGYTF	TGTGCCAGGAGACGCGGGAACTATGGCTACACCTTC
-	TRBJ2-1	TRBV19	TRBD2	CASSVGTSGYNEQFF	TGTGCCAGTAGTGTGGGGACTAGCGGTTACAATGAGCAGTTCTTC
-	TRBJ1-5	TRBV12-3/TRBV12-4	-	CASSLKSNQPQHF	TGTGCCAGCAGTTTGAAAAGCAATCAGCCCCAGCATTTT
-	TRBJ2-7	TRBV6-1	TRBD1	CASRIGQAYEQYF	TGTGCCAGCAGAATCGGACAGGCCTACGAGCAGTACTTC
-	TRBJ2-3	TRBV7-2	-	CASSLGWAVVTDTQYF	TGTGCCAGCAGCTTAGGATGGGCGGTAGTAACAGATACGCAGTATTTT